One sample yielded the 28 T cell receptor beta chains listed below, sequenced in a study of regulatory T cells in long-lasting Graves disease. Regarding time point: newly diagnosed GD, antithyroid drugs for less than 3 months. Preparation of the TCR library used RNA extracted from PBMCs. Arm-PCR of CDR3 regions with iRepertoire HTBI primers generated TCR beta libraries. Each CDR3 protein is one row after TCRdb ran MiXCR on the multiplex PCR reads. The table lists fewer than 450,000 distinct CDR3 sequences, 15% of them singletons, with over 7.5% in the top ten. These sequences were also reported in another study, on T cells in Graves' hyperthyroidism and ophthalmopathy.

The specimen was peripheral blood mononuclear cells (PBMCs), collected at new diagnosis, from a patient treated with antithyroid drugs. The receptors originated from a woman in her 40s with Graves disease.

This clonotype was seen many times. V and J are TRBV30 and TRBJ1-1; tentatively, D is TRBD1 (6 bases). The CDR3 is made up of 13 amino acids. The ends were cut back, 4 bases at V and 1 base at J, with 10 bases in the middle. Germline V gene data show CDR1 as GTSNPN and CDR2 as SVGIG (reference sequence). Here the CDR3 reads CAWTGVGNTEAFF. CDR3 nucleotides: TGTGCCTGGACAGGGGTAGGGAACACTGAAGCTTTCTTT.

This rearrangement joins TRBV24-1 to TRBJ2-3, with 7 bases matching TRBD2. This CDR3 has 14 amino acids. Germline values: CDR1 KGHDR, CDR2 SFDVKD. V gave up 4 bases and J gave up 5 bases; unmatched junction bases: 5. CDR3: CATSESGLGDTQYF. CDR3 DNA: TGTGCCACCAGTGAGAGCGGACTAGGAGATACGCAGTATTTT.

Many counts were recorded for this clonotype. The gene calls are TRBV12-5 and TRBJ2-4; possible D gene TRBD1, 6 bases. Germline loops: CDR1 LGHNT, CDR2 FRNRAP. This CDR3 region has 13 residues. V lost 2 bases to trimming and J lost 8 bases, with 10 bases between them. As DNA, the CDR3 is TGTGCTAGTGGTTTGCAGGGGTCAGACATTCAGTACTTC. It translates to CASGLQGSDIQYF.

Ten or more counts support this clonotype. The chain combines TRBV19 with TRBJ2-2; 7 nucleotides line up with TRBD1. This CDR3 comprises 15 residues. J gave up 1 base and V 5 bases, and 4 bases lay outside the gene matches. Germline CDR1 and CDR2: LNHDA and SQIVND (reference sequence). Written as DNA, the CDR3 is TGTGCCAGTAGTCTACGGACAGGGAACACCGGGGAGCTGTTTTTT. Protein product: CASSLRTGNTGELFF.

This clonotype occurred a few times. The V call is TRBV6-2 or TRBV6-3, the J call TRBJ2-1; 13 positions agree with TRBD2. Germline values: CDR1 MNHEY, CDR2 SVGEGT. With V trimmed by 4 bases and J by 2 bases, 8 bases remained unmatched. This CDR3 has 18 amino acids. The CDR3 sequence is CASSSGLAGSLTYNEQFF. For the CDR3, the DNA is TGTGCCAGCAGTTCGGGACTAGCGGGATCTCTAACCTACAATGAGCAGTTCTTC.

This chain joins TRBV5-6 and TRBJ1-1, with a weak D call TRBD1 (6 bases). Germline-derived CDR1 and CDR2 are SGHDT and YYEEEE. The CDR3 runs 14 residues. The V end lost 2 bases, the J end lost 6 bases, and 14 bases lay between the germline ends. The CDR3 DNA reads TGTGCCAGCAGCTTTGAACCCCCAGGGGCTGAAGCTTTCTTT. Protein: CASSFEPPGAEAFF.

This clonotype was recorded at least ten times. V is TRBV20-1 and J is TRBJ2-3, with no clear D. The CDR3 has 15 residues. The germline gives CDR1 DFQATT, CDR2 SNEGSKA (reference sequence). Trimming took 1 base from V and 4 from J, leaving 15 bases between them. The CDR3 loop reads CSARAPALGSDTQYF. The CDR3 bases are TGCAGTGCTAGAGCTCCCGCTTTGGGGTCAGATACGCAGTATTTT.

The chain uses TRBV20-1 and TRBJ2-7; 10 bases are a match to TRBD2. Germline V gene lookup returns CDR1 DFQATT and CDR2 SNEGSKA (reference sequence). V dropped 5 bases and J dropped 2; count of bases not matched to a gene: 9. The CDR3 sequence is 15 residues long. This chain's CDR3 is CSAEDSSGSPYEQYF. The CDR3 bases are TGCAGTGCTGAAGACTCTAGCGGGAGCCCCTACGAGCAGTACTTC.

This clonotype was counted ten times or more. The chain recombines TRBV24-1 with TRBJ2-7, with TRBD2 matching 7 bases. Unmatched junction bases numbered 4, after V lost 3 bases and J lost 3 bases. The CDR3 consists of 14 residues. Germline V gene data show CDR1 as KGHDR and CDR2 as SFDVKD. The CDR3 sequence: CATSDSGAGYEQYF. The CDR3, as DNA: TGTGCCACCAGTGATAGCGGGGCAGGCTACGAGCAGTACTTC.

This clonotype showed up many times. J is TRBJ2-5 and V is TRBV28; possibly TRBD2 for D (5 bases). Germline V gene lookup returns CDR1 MDHEN and CDR2 SYDVKM. V was trimmed by 7 bases and J by 5 bases, leaving 26 bases between them. The CDR3 totals 17 residues. The CDR3 reads CASTRGVREGKVETQYF. DNA for the CDR3: TGTGCCAGCACCCGAGGCGTCCGGGAAGGGAAGGTGGAGACCCAGTACTTC. The variable domain in full, with the rest retrieved from reference TRBV28 and TRBJ2-5, is DVKVTQSSRYLVKRTGEKVFLECVQDMDHENMFWYRQDPGLGLRLIYFSYDVKMKEKGDIPEGYSVSREKKERFSLILESASTNQTSMYLCASTRGVREGKVETQYFGPGTRLLVL.

This clonotype has ten or more counts. V usage is TRBV12-3 or TRBV12-4 and J usage is TRBJ2-3; D call uncertain. This CDR3 spans 14 amino acids. Trimming cost V 4 bases and J 0 bases, with 8 bases left between them. The CDR3: CASSYAFSTDTQYF. The CDR3 DNA follows: TGTGCCAGCAGTTACGCCTTTAGCACAGATACGCAGTATTTT.

J is TRBJ2-2 and V is TRBV4-1; 11 positions agree with TRBD1. Trimming cost V 6 bases and J 4 bases; bases outside gene matches: 4. The length of the CDR3 is 15 residues. CDR1 is MGHRA, CDR2 YSYEKL, per germline. The CDR3 DNA is TGCGCCAGCAGGTCCGGGACAGGGGGCACCGGGGAGCTGTTTTTT. Residues: CASRSGTGGTGELFF.

The chain employs TRBV4-1 and TRBJ2-5; 8 nucleotides agree with TRBD2. The CDR3 extends over 14 amino acids. Losses at the gene ends were 4 bases for V and 6 bases for J; bases not matched to a gene: 7. The V gene's germline CDR1 is MGHRA and CDR2 YSYEKL. The CDR3 coding sequence is TGCGCCAGCAGCCCCCGGGAGGGCCGGCAGACCCAGTACTTC. Translation: CASSPREGRQTQYF.

This clonotype was seen a handful of times. The gene calls are TRBV3-1 and TRBJ1-4, with a tentative D call TRBD1 (5 bases). The length of the CDR3 is 14 residues. Germline values: CDR1 LGHDT, CDR2 YNNKEL (reference sequence). V was clipped by 3 bases and J by 5 bases, with 10 bases between them. The CDR3 region is CASSQDTANEKLFF. The CDR3 DNA is TGTGCCAGCAGCCAGGACACCGCAAATGAAAAACTGTTTTTT.

This clonotype has only a few counts. The V gene is TRBV12-3 or TRBV12-4, the J gene TRBJ2-1; either TRBD1 or TRBD2 may fit D (5 bases each). The CDR3 is made up of 17 amino acids. Trimming removed 5 bases from V and 0 bases from J, with 17 bases in between. Written as DNA, the CDR3 is TGTGCCAGCAGTCCCGAACGTGGGGGTCCCTCCTACAATGAGCAGTTCTTC. Translation gives CASSPERGGPSYNEQFF.

Ten or more counts support this clonotype. V is TRBV9 and J is TRBJ2-2, with TRBD2 as a possible D gene (6 bases). V gave up 0 bases and J gave up 0 bases, with 12 bases separating them. This CDR3 comprises 17 residues. CDR1 is SGDLS, CDR2 YYNGEE, per germline. This CDR3 reads CASSVGGTAANTGELFF. In DNA, the CDR3 is TGTGCCAGCAGCGTAGGCGGGACTGCCGCGAACACCGGGGAGCTGTTTTTT.

This clonotype has a handful of counts. The rearrangement uses TRBV28 and TRBJ2-1; 9 nucleotides line up with TRBD1. Germline-derived CDR1 and CDR2 are MDHEN and SYDVKM. CDR3 length: 20 residues. Trimming removed 4 bases from V and 2 bases from J; junction bases left unmatched: 18. The CDR3 DNA reads TGTGCCAGCAGTTCCATATCGACCTACCCCGGACAGGGGACCTACAATGAGCAGTTCTTC. Translation gives CASSSISTYPGQGTYNEQFF.

This clonotype was detected many times. The gene calls are TRBV18 and TRBJ2-3; D is possibly TRBD1 (6 bases). Deletions cut 5 bases from V and 4 bases from J, with 13 bases between. CDR3 length equals 14 residues. Germline V gene data show CDR1 as KGHSH and CDR2 as LQKENI. Here the CDR3 reads CASSSQGWADTQYF. In DNA form, the CDR3 reads TGTGCCAGCTCATCACAGGGTTGGGCAGATACGCAGTATTTT.

This clonotype was seen many times. The V and J genes are TRBV11-3 and TRBJ2-1; TRBD1 agrees at 11 bases. CDR3 length: 17 amino acids. V was clipped by 0 bases and J by 6 bases; unmatched bases: 7. Per germline, CDR1 SGHNT and CDR2 YENEEA. CDR3 loop: CASSLEHRDRGGNEQFF. CDR3 sequence (DNA): TGTGCCAGCAGCTTAGAACACCGGGACAGGGGGGGCAATGAGCAGTTCTTC.

The sample holds many counts of this clonotype. The rearrangement uses TRBV12-3 or TRBV12-4 and TRBJ2-1, with unresolved D. Trimming stripped 4 bases from V and 9 bases from J, with 13 bases between. This CDR3 has 13 amino acids. The CDR3 DNA sequence: TGTGCCAGCAGTTCTCGAGTCGAGAGTGAGCAGTTCTTC. Encoded protein: CASSSRVESEQFF.

This clonotype was detected ten times or more. The V call is TRBV12-5, the J call TRBJ2-2, with unresolved D. Trimming stripped 0 bases from V and 1 base from J, with 9 bases between. CDR1 is LGHNT, CDR2 FRNRAP, per germline. CDR3 length: 16 amino acids. The CDR3 reads CASGLVLIENTGELFF. CDR3 DNA sequence: TGTGCTAGTGGTTTGGTTTTAATTGAGAACACCGGGGAGCTGTTTTTT.

At least ten counts were recorded for this clonotype. This chain uses TRBV18 with TRBJ2-1; 11 bases agree with TRBD2. Germline values: CDR1 KGHSH, CDR2 LQKENI. The ends lost 3 bases at V and 6 bases at J; junction bases unmatched: 10. The CDR3 has 17 residues. The DNA for the CDR3 is TGTGCCAGCTCACCCCCGGTCACTAGCGGGAGTCTCAATGAGCAGTTCTTC. This sequence encodes CASSPPVTSGSLNEQFF.

This clonotype was seen at least ten times. The chain employs TRBV6-1 and TRBJ1-2; 7 positions agree with TRBD1. V dropped 0 bases and J dropped 4; count of bases not matched to a gene: 17. The germline gives CDR1 MNHNS, CDR2 SASEGT. The CDR3 is 19 residues long. The CDR3, as DNA: TGTGCCAGCAGTGAAGCGGGAGCTGGAACAGGGGTTCGGAGCTATGGCTACACCTTC. Translated: CASSEAGAGTGVRSYGYTF.

Remarks on this clonotype: A clone one base away is much larger, so this may be a read error. The V call is TRBV30, the J call TRBJ2-7, with 8 nucleotides matching TRBD2. The CDR3 has 15 residues. Germline V gene lookup returns CDR1 GTSNPN and CDR2 SVGIG (reference sequence). This chain's CDR3 is CAWSLLSGTSYERYF. CDR3 sequence (DNA): TGTGCCTGGAGTTTACTCTCCGGGACTAGTTACGAGCGGTACTTC. The full variable domain, with the rest looked up from reference TRBV30 and TRBJ2-7, is SQTIHQWPATLVQPVGSPLSLECTVEGTSNPNLYWYRQAAGRGLQLLFYSVGIGQISSEVPQNLSASRPQDRQFILSSKKLLLSDSGFYLCAWSLLSGTSYERYFGPGTRLTVT.

This clonotype has a count of ten or more. This chain links TRBV12-3 or TRBV12-4 with TRBJ1-4; a weak D match, TRBD1 (5 bases). Between the trimmed V and J ends, which lost 3 bases and 2 bases, there was a span of 13 bases. The CDR3 sequence is 16 residues long. CDR3 DNA sequence: TGTGCCAGCAGTTTGAACTCAGGGACCACTAATGAAAAACTGTTTTTT. It yields the protein CASSLNSGTTNEKLFF.

This chain uses TRBV5-1 with TRBJ2-6; possibly TRBD1 for D (6 bases). The germline V gene has CDR1 SGHRS and CDR2 YFSETQ. V lost 2 bases, J lost 3 bases, and 15 bases lay in between. This CDR3 is built from 17 residues. CDR3 region: CASSLQTGPFGANVLTF. The CDR3 nucleotides read TGCGCCAGCAGCTTACAGACAGGCCCATTTGGGGCCAACGTCCTGACTTTC. The full variable domain, with the rest looked up from reference TRBV5-1 and TRBJ2-6, is KAGVTQTPRYLIKTRGQQVTLSCSPISGHRSVSWYQQTPGQGLQFLFEYFSETQRNKGNFPGRFSGRQFSNSRSEMNVSTLELGDSALYLCASSLQTGPFGANVLTFGAGSRLTVL.

This clonotype was counted ten times or more. V usage is TRBV10-3 and J usage is TRBJ2-7; TRBD2 matches 8 bases. J gave up 0 bases and V 10 bases, and 8 bases lay outside the gene matches. The CDR3 runs to 14 residues. Germline V CDR1 and CDR2: ENHRY, SYGVKD. Here the CDR3 reads CASEASGRSYEQYF. The CDR3 DNA reads TGTGCCAGTGAGGCTAGCGGGCGCTCCTACGAGCAGTACTTC.

This clonotype occurred many times. V and J are TRBV28 and TRBJ1-6; tentative D call: TRBD1 (6 bases). Germline V gene data show CDR1 as MDHEN and CDR2 as SYDVKM. CDR3 size: 15 residues. Between the trimmed V and J ends, which lost 3 bases and 6 bases, there was a span of 12 bases. CDR3 protein: CASSLGDRFNSPLHF. DNA of the CDR3: TGTGCCAGCAGTTTGGGAGACAGGTTTAATTCACCCCTCCACTTT.